Listed below are T cell receptor beta chains from one sample, sequenced in a study of PD-L1 blockade in urothelial cancer. Clones were read by immunoSEQ multiplex PCR, and TCRdb kept only the in-frame ones, dropping some. The table includes 130,000 or so clones, approximately 84% detected once. The sample in question was PBMCs, obtained around atezolizumab (anti-PD-L1) treatment. These receptors were collected from a man between 50 and 59 years old with urothelial cancer. The CDR3 runs from the conserved cysteine through the conserved F or W. D genes are given only for firm matches. Only some rows state a clone size, as once, few, many or a class for expanded clones.

J: TRBJ2-2; V: TRBV27; D: -; size: -; DNA: TGTGCCAGCAGTTTAAGGAGACGGGGCGGGGAGCTGTTTTTT; CDR3: CASSLRRRGGELFF
J: TRBJ2-3; V: TRBV4-1; D: TRBD1; size: -; DNA: TGCGCCAGCAGCCAAGCCGGGACAGGGACGGGGGATACGCAGTATTTT; CDR3: CASSQAGTGTGDTQYF
J: TRBJ2-1; V: TRBV27; D: TRBD2; size: -; DNA: TGTGCCAGCAGGGCGACTAGCGGGAGGGCCTATGAGCAGTTCTTC; CDR3: CASRATSGRAYEQFF
J: TRBJ1-2; V: TRBV19; D: -; size: -; DNA: TGTGCCAGTAGTAAAACGACAGTAAACTATGGCTACACCTTC; CDR3: CASSKTTVNYGYTF
J: TRBJ2-1; V: TRBV29-1; D: -; size: few; DNA: TGCAGCGTTGAGTCGGCAGGCTACAATGAGCAGTTCTTC; CDR3: CSVESAGYNEQFF
J: TRBJ2-2; V: TRBV28; D: -; size: -; DNA: TGTGCCAGCAGTTCCATAAACAGGGCTACCGGGGAGCTGTTTTTT; CDR3: CASSSINRATGELFF
J: TRBJ1-4; V: TRBV5-1; D: -; size: -; DNA: TGCGCCAGCAGTTCCCAGAAGGGAGCTAATGAAAAACTGTTTTTT; CDR3: CASSSQKGANEKLFF
J: TRBJ2-1; V: TRBV6-4; D: -; size: once; DNA: TGTGCCAGCAGTGACCTGCCCTGGAGGAACTACAATGAGCAGTTCTTC; CDR3: CASSDLPWRNYNEQFF
J: TRBJ2-3; V: TRBV27; D: TRBD2; size: few; DNA: TGTGCCAGCAGTAAACTAGCGGGGGGGGCGACAGATACGCAGTATTTT; CDR3: CASSKLAGGATDTQYF
J: TRBJ1-4; V: TRBV6-1; D: TRBD1; size: -; DNA: TGTGCCAGCAGTGCGATAGGGACAGGAGGCAATGAAAAACTGTTTTTT; CDR3: CASSAIGTGGNEKLFF
J: TRBJ2-1; V: TRBV27; D: TRBD2; size: -; DNA: TGTGCCAGCAGTCCACCCCCCTTACTAGCGGGAGGGCCAGATGAGCAGTTCTTC; CDR3: CASSPPPLLAGGPDEQFF
J: TRBJ1-1; V: TRBV11-2; D: -; size: -; DNA: TGTGCCAGCAGCCCAGGACAGTCTTCTCAGTTCTACACTGAAGCTTTCTTT; CDR3: CASSPGQSSQFYTEAFF
J: TRBJ2-3; V: TRBV5-4; D: TRBD1; size: -; DNA: TGTGCCAGCAGCTCTGGGGGGACAGGGGGCACAGATACGCAGTATTTT; CDR3: CASSSGGTGGTDTQYF
J: TRBJ1-4; V: TRBV9; D: -; size: -; DNA: TGTGCCAGCAGCGTCACCCCGGGGGGAACTAATGAAAAACTGTTTTTT; CDR3: CASSVTPGGTNEKLFF
J: TRBJ1-2; V: TRBV13; D: -; size: -; DNA: TGTGCCAGCAGCTTAGAGAGATATGGCTACACCTTC; CDR3: CASSLERYGYTF
J: TRBJ2-1; V: TRBV5-1; D: TRBD2; size: -; DNA: TGCGCCAGCACTCGGACTAGCGGCTTTGGGGGGAATGAGCAGTTCTTC; CDR3: CASTRTSGFGGNEQFF
J: TRBJ2-4; V: TRBV7-2; D: TRBD2; size: -; DNA: TGTGCCAGCAGCGCCAGACTAGCGGGAGGTAACATTCAGTACTTC; CDR3: CASSARLAGGNIQYF
J: TRBJ2-7; V: TRBV7-2; D: TRBD1; size: -; DNA: TGTGCCAGCAGCCTCCGATATTCAGGGGGCTACGAGCAGTACTTC; CDR3: CASSLRYSGGYEQYF
J: TRBJ1-5; V: TRBV18; D: TRBD1; size: -; DNA: TGTGCCAGCTCGCCCTTTACAGGGGACAATCAGCCCCAGCATTTT; CDR3: CASSPFTGDNQPQHF
J: TRBJ1-2; V: TRBV5-1; D: -; size: few; DNA: TGCGCCAGCCGGGAGAGCAACTATGGCTACACCTTC; CDR3: CASRESNYGYTF
J: TRBJ2-3; V: TRBV7-9; D: TRBD2; size: -; DNA: TGTGCCAGCAGGATTAGCGGGAGGGCCGCAGATACGCAGTATTTT; CDR3: CASRISGRAADTQYF
J: TRBJ2-7; V: TRBV5-3; D: TRBD2; size: once; DNA: TGTGCCAGAAGCAGAGGACTAGCGGGAGGGAGGCACGAGCAGTACTTC; CDR3: CARSRGLAGGRHEQYF
J: TRBJ2-7; V: TRBV28; D: TRBD1; size: once; DNA: TGTGCCAGCAGTCCGGACAGGATCTACGAGCAGTACTTC; CDR3: CASSPDRIYEQYF
J: TRBJ2-4; V: TRBV5-4; D: TRBD2; size: -; DNA: TGTGCCAGCAGCTCGGGTAGCGGGAGGGCCGACATTCAGTACTTC; CDR3: CASSSGSGRADIQYF
J: TRBJ2-5; V: TRBV10-3; D: -; size: -; DNA: TGTGCCATCAGTGCAGTCCAAACCAAGGAGACCCAGTACTTC; CDR3: CAISAVQTKETQYF
J: TRBJ2-2; V: TRBV7-6; D: TRBD2; size: -; DNA: TGTGCCAGCAGCAGACCCGGGACTACCCACACCGGGGAGCTGTTTTTT; CDR3: CASSRPGTTHTGELFF
J: TRBJ2-3; V: TRBV5-1; D: -; size: -; DNA: TGCGCCAGCAGCTTCGGGAGTCCGAGGGTCGATACGCAGTATTTT; CDR3: CASSFGSPRVDTQYF
J: TRBJ1-5; V: TRBV15; D: TRBD1; size: -; DNA: TGTGCCACCAGCAGAGAAAAGGGACAGGCGGTTGGGCCCCAGCATTTT; CDR3: CATSREKGQAVGPQHF
J: TRBJ1-5; V: TRBV27; D: -; size: -; DNA: TGTGCCAGCAGGGCGTGGGGGGGTAGACCGAAAGGGGTTAGCAATCAGCCCCAGCATTTT; CDR3: CASRAWGGRPKGVSNQPQHF
J: TRBJ1-1; V: TRBV30; D: TRBD1; size: -; DNA: TGTGCCTGGAGGGAGGACAGGGTTACGAACACTGAAGCTTTCTTT; CDR3: CAWREDRVTNTEAFF
J: TRBJ2-2; V: TRBV18; D: TRBD1; size: -; DNA: TGTGCCAGCTCACCGGGGACGAAGGGGGCATTCGGGGAGCTGTTTTTT; CDR3: CASSPGTKGAFGELFF
J: TRBJ1-2; V: TRBV2; D: TRBD1; size: -; DNA: TGTGCCAGCAGGGACCACAGGGGGAGCGGCTACACCTTC; CDR3: CASRDHRGSGYTF
J: TRBJ2-7; V: TRBV19; D: TRBD2; size: -; DNA: TGTGCCAGTAGTATATCCAGCGGGGGCTACGAGCAGTACTTC; CDR3: CASSISSGGYEQYF
J: TRBJ1-2; V: TRBV5-5; D: -; size: -; DNA: TGTGCCAGCAGCTTAGAGGTCAGGGCGTCTTCTGGCTACACCTTC; CDR3: CASSLEVRASSGYTF
J: TRBJ2-5; V: TRBV5-1; D: -; size: -; DNA: TGCGCCAGCAGCGGCGGGACCTTCCAAGAGACCCAGTACTTC; CDR3: CASSGGTFQETQYF